Listed here are 16 T cell receptor beta chains from one sample, sequenced in a study of PD-1 blockade in classical Hodgkin lymphoma. The data were produced by immunoSEQ multiplex PCR, yet TCRdb's version contains in-frame clones alone and is incomplete. The sample includes about 9,300 clones, about 91% seen only once; the top ten take about 8.1%. Indicated time point: newly diagnosed, previously untreated cHL patient sample. Isolated CD8+ T cells were derived from thawed PBMCs through magnetic negative selection. Sequenced material: CD8+ T cells from blood. The receptors derive from a human donor with classical Hodgkin lymphoma.

The chain links TRBV27 to TRBJ1-2, with D possibly TRBD1 on 5 matching bases. CDR1 is MNHEY, CDR2 SMNVEV, per germline (reference sequence). The CDR3 consists of 13 residues. Deletions cut 7 bases from V and 6 bases from J, with 15 bases between. The CDR3 sequence: CASTRYRGDGYTF. The DNA for the CDR3 is TGTGCCAGCACCCGATATAGAGGGGATGGCTACACCTTC.

The chain combines TRBV27 with TRBJ1-1; D is undetermined. Trimming removed 6 bases at V and 4 bases at J, with 15 bases between. Per the germline V gene, CDR1 is MNHEY and CDR2 is SMNVEV (reference sequence). This CDR3 is 14 amino acids long. DNA for the CDR3: TGTGCCAGCAGCCCTATACGGGGTAGCACTGAAGCTTTCTTT. This sequence encodes CASSPIRGSTEAFF.

This clone was detected once. The gene calls are TRBV7-6 and TRBJ2-5; 8 bases line up with TRBD1. J lost 2 bases, V lost 5 bases, and 13 bases had no gene match. The CDR3 covers 17 residues. The germline V gene encodes CDR1 SGHVS and CDR2 FNYEAQ. DNA for the CDR3: TGTGCCAGCAGCCGTCCGCGACAGGGGCCAAATCAAGAGACCCAGTACTTC. Its translation: CASSRPRQGPNQETQYF.

The chain employs TRBV5-4 and TRBJ1-1; D unresolved. The CDR3 extends over 15 amino acids. Looked up from germline, CDR1 is SGHNT and CDR2 is YYREEE (reference sequence). Trimming left V 2 bases short and J 1 base short, with 12 bases between. The CDR3 spells CASSFKDQRNTEAFF. DNA of the CDR3: TGTGCCAGCAGCTTTAAGGATCAGCGGAACACTGAAGCTTTCTTT.

The chain is built from TRBV12-5 and TRBJ1-1; TRBD1 is a possible D gene (5 bases). In germline, CDR1 is LGHNT, CDR2 FRNRAP. This CDR3 region has 14 residues. V was pared by 4 bases and J by 1 base, with 10 bases between. The CDR3 is CASGWGTRNTEAFF. The DNA for the CDR3 is TGTGCTAGTGGTTGGGGGACGAGGAACACTGAAGCTTTCTTT.

The gene calls are TRBV27 and TRBJ2-5; 9 nucleotides line up with TRBD1. The J call is uncertain, as TRBJ2-7 better fits the DNA end. This CDR3 is built from 16 residues. Germline values: CDR1 MNHEY, CDR2 SMNVEV (reference sequence). CDR3 sequence: CASSFSQGAGLYEQYF. CDR3 DNA: TGTGCCAGCAGTTTTTCACAGGGGGCAGGTCTCTACGAGCAGTACTTC.

The chain combines TRBV27 with TRBJ2-3; 10 positions match TRBD2. The CDR3 is made up of 15 amino acids. Looked up from germline, CDR1 is MNHEY and CDR2 is SMNVEV (reference sequence). V dropped 6 bases and J dropped 1; count of bases not matched to a gene: 4. The CDR3 DNA sequence: TGTGCCAGCAGAGGAAGCGGGAGGGGCACAGATACGCAGTATTTT. Translating it yields CASRGSGRGTDTQYF.

The V and J genes are TRBV30 and TRBJ1-1; D is unresolved. This CDR3 region has 13 residues. Germline CDR1 is GTSNPN and CDR2 is SVGIG (reference sequence). Trimming removed 0 bases from V and 4 bases from J, with 9 bases in between. Here the CDR3 reads CAWSVILGTEAFF. For the CDR3, the DNA is TGTGCCTGGAGTGTAATCCTAGGCACTGAAGCTTTCTTT. The full variable domain, in which reference TRBV30 and TRBJ1-1 provide the parts outside the CDR3, is SQTIHQWPATLVQPVGSPLSLECTVEGTSNPNLYWYRQAAGRGLQLLFYSVGIGQISSEVPQNLSASRPQDRQFILSSKKLLLSDSGFYLCAWSVILGTEAFFGQGTRLTVV.

This clone was detected once. The chain recombines TRBV2 with TRBJ1-1; TRBD1 is a possible D gene (5 bases). Trimming pared 2 bases from V and 5 bases from J, leaving 15 bases between. Germline CDR1 and CDR2: SNHLY and FYNNEI. This CDR3 has 15 amino acids. CDR3 DNA: TGTGCCAGCAGTGAATTGGGCGGGGGTCCAACTGAAGCTTTCTTT. It encodes CASSELGGGPTEAFF.

V gene TRBV13 combines with J gene TRBJ2-5; 9 positions agree with TRBD2. The CDR3 sequence is 16 residues long. Trimming cost V 0 bases and J 2 bases; bases outside gene matches: 4. Looked up from germline, CDR1 is PRHDT and CDR2 is FYEKMQ (reference sequence). CDR3 sequence (DNA): TGTGCCAGCAGCTTAGGCCTAGCGGGGATTCAAGAGACCCAGTACTTC. Translating gives CASSLGLAGIQETQYF.

The chain recombines TRBV27 with TRBJ2-1, with 7 bases matching TRBD2. The germline gives CDR1 MNHEY, CDR2 SMNVEV (reference sequence). After removal of 5 bases from V and 3 bases from J, the junction contained 7 bases not matched to a gene. The CDR3 has 15 amino acids. In nucleotides, the CDR3 is TGTGCCAGCAGTAAAGGGACTACGCTCTACAATGAGCAGTTCTTC. As protein: CASSKGTTLYNEQFF.

The chain employs TRBV19 and TRBJ1-5; 10 nucleotides agree with TRBD1. Germline V gives CDR1 LNHDA, CDR2 SQIVND (reference sequence). This CDR3 spans 17 amino acids. V lost 3 bases and J lost 3; bases outside the gene matches: 8. CDR3 protein: CASSIPGQGPPNQPQHF. Here the CDR3 DNA reads TGTGCCAGTAGTATTCCGGGACAGGGGCCGCCCAATCAGCCCCAGCATTTT.

J is TRBJ2-1 and V is TRBV27; 9 nucleotides match TRBD1. The CDR3 length is 15 residues. The V and J ends lost 1 base and 7 bases, in that order; junction bases with no gene match: 5. From germline, CDR1 is MNHEY and CDR2 SMNVEV (reference sequence). The DNA of the CDR3 is TGTGCCAGCAGTTTATTGGGACAGGGAATGAATGAGCAGTTCTTC. It specifies CASSLLGQGMNEQFF.

V usage is TRBV10-3 and J usage is TRBJ1-1; the D gene is possibly TRBD1 (5 bases). There are 11 residues in the CDR3. V shed 10 bases and J shed 10 bases, with 16 bases lying between them. Germline V gives CDR1 ENHRY, CDR2 SYGVKD. The CDR3 DNA reads TGTGCCACCCTTGGGGGGAGGGCAGCTTTCTTT. It codes for CATLGGRAAFF.

The DNA for the CDR3 is TGTGCCGTGGAAGGGTCGGGAGGCACAGATACGCAGTATTTT. Encoded protein: CAVEGSGGTDTQYF. The rearrangement joins TRBV25-1 to TRBJ2-3, with D perhaps TRBD2 (6 bases). V shed 11 bases and J shed 1 base, with 16 bases lying between them. Germline-derived CDR1 and CDR2 are MGHDK and SYGVNS. This CDR3 spans 14 amino acids. Filled out from reference TRBV25-1 and TRBJ2-3, the complete variable domain reads EADIYQTPRYLVIGTGKKITLECSQTMGHDKMYWYQQDPGMELHLIHYSYGVNSTEKGDLSSESTVSRIRTEHFPLTLESARPSHTSQYLCAVEGSGGTDTQYFGPGTRLTVL.

V is TRBV28 and J is TRBJ2-2, with D possibly matching TRBD2 (6 bases). The germline CDR1 and CDR2 sequences are MDHEN and SYDVKM. This CDR3 comprises 15 residues. Trimming removed 4 bases at V and 2 bases at J, with 11 bases between. The CDR3 loop reads CASSSSAGNTGELFF. As DNA, the CDR3 is TGTGCCAGCAGTTCATCGGCGGGAAACACCGGGGAGCTGTTTTTT.